The TCR beta chain described here comes from a study of blood T cell repertoires in COVID-19. Study in general: The samples span acute and convalescent COVID-19 from the United States, Italy and Spain.

Germline values: CDR1 SEHNR, CDR2 FQNEAQ (reference sequence). Trimming pared 1 base from V and 1 base from J, leaving 16 bases between. The length of the CDR3 is 17 residues. TCRdb's copy holds only in-frame clones and misses some; the assay was immunoSEQ multiplex PCR. The table records approximately 160,000 clones, around four fifths of them present only once. The sequence derives from a woman aged 80 or over with acute or convalescent COVID-19. The chain has TRBV7-9 and TRBJ1-1, with a tentative D call TRBD1 (5 bases). Material: peripheral blood. CDR3 nucleotide sequence: TGTGCCAGCAGCTTAGAAACAGGACGGTGGACGAACACTGAAGCTTTCTTT. Its protein is CASSLETGRWTNTEAFF.